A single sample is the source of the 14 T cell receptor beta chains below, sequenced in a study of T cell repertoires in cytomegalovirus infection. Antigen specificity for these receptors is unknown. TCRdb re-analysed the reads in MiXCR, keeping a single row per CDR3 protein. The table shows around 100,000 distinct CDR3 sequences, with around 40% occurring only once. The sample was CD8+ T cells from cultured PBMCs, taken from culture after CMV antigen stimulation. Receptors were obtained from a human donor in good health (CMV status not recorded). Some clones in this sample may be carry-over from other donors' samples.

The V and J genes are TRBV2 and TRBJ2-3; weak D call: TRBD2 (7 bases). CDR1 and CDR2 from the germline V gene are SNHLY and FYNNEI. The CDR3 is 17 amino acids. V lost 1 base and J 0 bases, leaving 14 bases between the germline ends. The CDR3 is CASSEGGGGSSTDTQYF. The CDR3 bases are TGTGCCAGCAGTGAAGGGGGCGGGGGCTCTAGCACAGATACGCAGTATTTT.

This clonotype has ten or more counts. As DNA, the CDR3 is TGTGCCAGCAGCTCCGGACTAAGCTGGAACACGCAGTATTTT. Its translation: CASSSGLSWNTQYF. The chain combines TRBV12-3 or TRBV12-4 with TRBJ2-3, with a weak D call TRBD2 (6 bases). CDR3 length: 14 amino acids. Trimming removed 6 bases at V and 9 bases at J, with 19 bases between.

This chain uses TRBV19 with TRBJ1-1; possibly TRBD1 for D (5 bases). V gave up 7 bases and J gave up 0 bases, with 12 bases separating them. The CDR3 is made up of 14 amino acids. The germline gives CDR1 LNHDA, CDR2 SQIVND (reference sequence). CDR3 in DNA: TGTGCCAGTACCATCTGGGGGATGAACACTGAAGCTTTCTTT. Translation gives CASTIWGMNTEAFF.

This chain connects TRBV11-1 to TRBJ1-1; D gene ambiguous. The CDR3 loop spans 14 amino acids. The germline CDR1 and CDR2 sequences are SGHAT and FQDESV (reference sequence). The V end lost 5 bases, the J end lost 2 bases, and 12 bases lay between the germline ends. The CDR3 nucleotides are TGTGCCAGCAGCCCGACGGGGTTTAACACTGAAGCTTTCTTT. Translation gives CASSPTGFNTEAFF.

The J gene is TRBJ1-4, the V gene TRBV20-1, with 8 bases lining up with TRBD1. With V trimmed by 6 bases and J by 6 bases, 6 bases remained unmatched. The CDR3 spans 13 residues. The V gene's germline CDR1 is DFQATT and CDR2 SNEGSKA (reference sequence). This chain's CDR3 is CSARTGRDEKLFF. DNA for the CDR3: TGCAGTGCAAGGACAGGGAGAGATGAAAAACTGTTTTTT.

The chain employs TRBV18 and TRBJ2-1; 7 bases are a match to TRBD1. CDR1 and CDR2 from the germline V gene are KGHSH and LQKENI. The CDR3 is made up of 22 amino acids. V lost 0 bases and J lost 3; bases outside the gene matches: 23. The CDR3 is CASSPPLCNRGNSLCYYNEQFF. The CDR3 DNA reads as TGTGCCAGCTCACCACCGTTATGTAACAGGGGAAATTCCCTCTGCTACTACAATGAGCAGTTCTTC.

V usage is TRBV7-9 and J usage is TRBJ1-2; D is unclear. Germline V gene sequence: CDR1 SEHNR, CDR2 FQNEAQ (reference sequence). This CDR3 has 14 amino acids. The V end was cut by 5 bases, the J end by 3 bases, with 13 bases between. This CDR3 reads CASSPTWSDYGYTF. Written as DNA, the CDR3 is TGTGCCAGCAGCCCAACCTGGAGTGACTATGGCTACACCTTC.

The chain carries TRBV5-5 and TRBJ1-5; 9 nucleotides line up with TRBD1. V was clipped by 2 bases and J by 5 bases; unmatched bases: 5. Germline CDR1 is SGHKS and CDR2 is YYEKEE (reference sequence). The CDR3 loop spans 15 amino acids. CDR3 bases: TGTGCCAGCAGCTTCGACAGGGGGTGGTATCAGCCCCAGCATTTT. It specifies CASSFDRGWYQPQHF.

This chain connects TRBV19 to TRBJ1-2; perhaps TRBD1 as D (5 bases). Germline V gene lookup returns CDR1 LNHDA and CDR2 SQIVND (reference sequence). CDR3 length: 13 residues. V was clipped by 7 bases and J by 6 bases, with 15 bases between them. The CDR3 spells CASNLGTVNGYTF. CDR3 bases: TGTGCCAGTAACCTAGGGACGGTGAATGGCTACACCTTC.

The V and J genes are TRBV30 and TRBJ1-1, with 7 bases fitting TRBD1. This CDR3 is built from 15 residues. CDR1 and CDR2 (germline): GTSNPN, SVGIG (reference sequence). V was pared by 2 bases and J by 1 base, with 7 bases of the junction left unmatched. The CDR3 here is CAWSPPGTANTEAFF. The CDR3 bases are TGTGCCTGGAGTCCCCCCGGGACAGCGAACACTGAAGCTTTCTTT.

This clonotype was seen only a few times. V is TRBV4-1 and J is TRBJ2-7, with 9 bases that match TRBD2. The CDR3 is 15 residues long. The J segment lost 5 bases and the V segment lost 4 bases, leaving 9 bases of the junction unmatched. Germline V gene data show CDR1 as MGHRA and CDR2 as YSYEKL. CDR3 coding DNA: TGCGCCAGCAGCCCTAGACCTAGCGGGGTCGACGAGCAGTACTTC. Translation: CASSPRPSGVDEQYF.

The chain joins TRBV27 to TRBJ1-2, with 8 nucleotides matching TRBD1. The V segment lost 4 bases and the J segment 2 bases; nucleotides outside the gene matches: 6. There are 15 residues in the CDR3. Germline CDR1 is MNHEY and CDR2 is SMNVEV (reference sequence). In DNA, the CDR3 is TGTGCCAGCAGTTCCGGACAGGGTGAGAACTATGGCTACACCTTC. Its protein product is CASSSGQGENYGYTF.

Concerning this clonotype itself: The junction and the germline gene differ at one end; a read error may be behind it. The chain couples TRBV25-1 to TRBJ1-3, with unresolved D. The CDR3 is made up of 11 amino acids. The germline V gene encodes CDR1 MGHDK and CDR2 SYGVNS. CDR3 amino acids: CASSEYGNFDF. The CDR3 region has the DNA TGTGCCAGCAGTGAATACGGAAACTTCGATTTT.

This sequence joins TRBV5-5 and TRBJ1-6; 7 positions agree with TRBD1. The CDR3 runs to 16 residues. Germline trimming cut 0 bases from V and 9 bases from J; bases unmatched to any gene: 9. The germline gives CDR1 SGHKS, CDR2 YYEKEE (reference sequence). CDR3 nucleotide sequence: TGTGCCAGCAGCTTGGAGGTTCTGAGGGGGCCTTCACCCCTCCACTTT. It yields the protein CASSLEVLRGPSPLHF.